Each of the 14 T cell receptor beta chains below was sequenced from the same sample in a study of T-cell reconstitution after alpha-beta-depleted transplantation in children. As it was prepared, the TCRbeta library received unique molecular identifiers. From the PCR reads, TCRdb called clonotypes with MiXCR, one entry per CDR3 protein. The table has more than 250,000 distinct CDR3 sequences, about a tenth seen once; the top ten hold around 9.1%. This specimen consisted of PBMCs from the stem cell graft donor, obtained from the stem cell graft. The receptors were sampled from a human donor who donated a stem cell graft to a child with SCID.

In this sample, this clonotype turned up a few times. The chain couples TRBV7-9 to TRBJ2-7; D perhaps matches TRBD2 (5 bases). Trimming pared 5 bases from V and 1 base from J, leaving 6 bases between. This CDR3 has 12 amino acids. Germline V gives CDR1 SEHNR, CDR2 FQNEAQ (reference sequence). The CDR3 spells CASSGRSYEQYF. CDR3 coding DNA: TGTGCCAGCAGCGGGAGATCCTACGAGCAGTACTTC.

This clonotype has just one count. The chain recombines TRBV5-1 with TRBJ1-6; possibly TRBD1 for D (6 bases). CDR1 and CDR2 from the germline V gene are SGHRS and YFSETQ. V was clipped by 1 base and J by 4 bases, with 18 bases between them. This CDR3 contains 18 residues. CDR3 in amino acids: CASSLQPRGTNYNSPLHF. The CDR3 DNA reads TGCGCCAGCAGCTTGCAGCCCAGGGGAACTAATTATAATTCACCCCTCCACTTT.

This clonotype was counted many times. The chain couples TRBV20-1 to TRBJ2-2, with D possibly matching TRBD1 (6 bases). The V end lost 0 bases, the J end lost 7 bases, and 9 bases lay between the germline ends. The V gene's germline CDR1 is DFQATT and CDR2 SNEGSKA (reference sequence). The CDR3 contains 13 residues. The CDR3: CSARDSGVGELFF. CDR3 nucleotide sequence: TGCAGTGCTAGAGATTCAGGGGTCGGGGAGCTGTTTTTT.

This clonotype was counted between two and nine times. V gene TRBV11-2 combines with J gene TRBJ2-3; 8 bases are shared with TRBD2. Germline V lookup: CDR1 SGHAT, CDR2 FQNNGV. The CDR3 is 20 amino acids. Trimming at V came to 5 bases and at J to 7 bases, leaving 26 bases not matched to a gene. CDR3 protein: CASSIPRAGGGIRGRNTQYF. The CDR3 DNA sequence: TGTGCCAGCAGCATCCCCCGAGCCGGCGGGGGGATCCGGGGGAGAAATACGCAGTATTTT.

This clonotype has only a few counts. This sequence joins TRBV18 and TRBJ1-1, with no clear D. Germline V lookup: CDR1 KGHSH, CDR2 LQKENI. Trimming removed 2 bases at V and 0 bases at J, with 10 bases between. The CDR3 runs 15 residues. The CDR3 DNA reads TGTGCCAGCTCACCAACACGGGGTTTGAACACTGAAGCTTTCTTT. Translated: CASSPTRGLNTEAFF.

Many counts were recorded for this clonotype. The chain carries TRBV6-5 and TRBJ1-1; tentatively, D is TRBD1 (5 bases). The germline gives CDR1 MNHEY, CDR2 SVGAGI. Deletions cut 0 bases from V and 0 bases from J, with 8 bases between. The CDR3 contains 15 residues. The CDR3 DNA is TGTGCCAGCAGTTACTCGAAGGGGATGAACACTGAAGCTTTCTTT. Its protein is CASSYSKGMNTEAFF.

This clonotype was detected ten times or more. J is TRBJ1-1 and V is TRBV5-5, with D unclear. V lost 4 bases and J 0 bases, leaving 13 bases between the germline ends. Per the germline V gene, CDR1 is SGHKS and CDR2 is YYEKEE (reference sequence). This CDR3 contains 15 residues. The CDR3 DNA follows: TGTGCCAGCAGCCCCTACCTGACGGTGAACACTGAAGCTTTCTTT. Translated, it gives CASSPYLTVNTEAFF.

This clonotype was picked up a small number of times. V gene TRBV1 combines with J gene TRBJ2-7; the table's D call of TRBD1 was not tested on the DNA. TRBV1 counts as a pseudogene. The CDR3 sequence is 13 residues long. CDR3: CTSSLGQGYEQYF. The CDR3 coding sequence is TGCACCAGCAGCCTAGGACAGGGTTACGAGCAGTACTTC.

V usage is TRBV10-3 and J usage is TRBJ2-7; 10 nucleotides match TRBD2. This CDR3 is 15 amino acids long. Germline CDR1 reads ENHRY; CDR2 reads SYGVKD. The junction had 3 bases not matched to a gene; V was cut back by 4 bases and J by 0 bases. This chain's CDR3 is CAISASGGNSYEQYF. CDR3 in DNA: TGTGCCATCAGTGCTAGCGGGGGCAACTCCTACGAGCAGTACTTC.

This clonotype was seen more than once but under ten times. V usage is TRBV19 and J usage is TRBJ2-7, with 10 bases lining up with TRBD1. CDR1 and CDR2 (germline): LNHDA, SQIVND (reference sequence). V shed 5 bases and J 5 bases; nucleotides not matched to a gene: 6. The CDR3 has 14 residues. Here the CDR3 DNA reads TGTGCCAGTAGTTTCGGGACAGGGGTCCACGAGCAGTACTTC. Translation gives CASSFGTGVHEQYF.

This clonotype came up many times. This chain joins TRBV19 and TRBJ2-3, with a possible D match to TRBD2 (5 bases). CDR1 is LNHDA, CDR2 SQIVND, per germline (reference sequence). The CDR3 totals 13 residues. The germline V and J ends were trimmed by 3 bases and 1 base, with 5 bases remaining between them. The CDR3 here is CASSMRGTDTQYF. CDR3 in DNA: TGTGCCAGTAGTATGAGGGGCACAGATACGCAGTATTTT.

The V gene is TRBV5-1, the J gene TRBJ2-3; 14 bases map to TRBD2. CDR3 length: 16 residues. CDR1 and CDR2 (germline): SGHRS, YFSETQ. V dropped 4 bases and J dropped 6; count of bases not matched to a gene: 7. CDR3 in amino acids: CASSGGLAGASDTQYF. The DNA for the CDR3 is TGCGCCAGCAGCGGGGGACTAGCGGGGGCCTCGGATACGCAGTATTTT.

This clonotype was seen a few times. The chain couples TRBV12-3 or TRBV12-4 to TRBJ2-5, with TRBD2 identical over 10 bases. Trimming took 3 bases from V and 5 from J; bases not matched to a gene: 6. The CDR3 contains 15 residues. The CDR3 reads CASSFLAGGVETQYF. The CDR3 bases are TGTGCCAGCAGTTTTTTAGCGGGGGGAGTGGAGACCCAGTACTTC.

Of note for this clonotype: A much bigger clone sits one base away, suggesting this may be a read error. V usage is TRBV7-9 and J usage is TRBJ2-5; possibly TRBD1 for D (6 bases). Germline loops: CDR1 SEHNR, CDR2 FQNEAQ (reference sequence). V was shortened by 5 bases and J by 2 bases, with 9 bases between the two germline ends. CDR3 size: 13 residues. CDR3 nucleotides: TGTGCCAGCAGCGCAACAGGGCAAGAGACCCAGTACTTC. It yields the protein CASSATGQETQYF.